This is a list of T cell receptor beta chains from one sample in a study of blood T cell repertoires in COVID-19. Measured with immunoSEQ multiplex PCR; TCRdb has only the in-frame clones, and not every one. This table has 150,000 to 200,000 clones, about 82% appearing once. Sequenced input: peripheral blood. The receptors come from a woman between 25 and 40 years old with acute or convalescent COVID-19. Each CDR3 is given with its conserved first and last residue. The order of the fields is J gene, D gene, CDR3 length, clone size, V gene, CDR3 DNA, CDR3 protein. D genes are given only for firm matches. Some rows have no size entry. The others give once, few or many, or a class for an expanded clone.

>TRBJ1-1|TRBD1|16|-|TRBV5-1
TGCGCCAGCAGCTTGGGGGACAGGGTGAAGGACACTGAAGCTTTCTTT
CASSLGDRVKDTEAFF
>TRBJ2-7|-|15|-|TRBV16
TGTGCCAGCAGCACCCAGTCCGGGAGCTCCTACGAGCAGTACTTC
CASSTQSGSSYEQYF
>TRBJ2-7|-|14|-|TRBV6-2/TRBV6-3
TGTGCCAGCAGCCTTGGACAGAGCTCCTACGAGCAGTACTTC
CASSLGQSSYEQYF
>TRBJ2-1|TRBD1|14|-|TRBV5-6
TGTGCCAGCAGCTTGTCGGGACAGAGCAATGAGCAGTTCTTC
CASSLSGQSNEQFF
>TRBJ1-2|-|12|-|TRBV6-4
TGTGCCAGCAGCCACCGGGACTCTGGCTACACCTTC
CASSHRDSGYTF
>TRBJ1-5|TRBD1|17|few|TRBV7-9
TGTGCCAGCAGCCGCATGTCTGGGACAGGGATCTATCAGCCCCAGCATTTT
CASSRMSGTGIYQPQHF
>TRBJ1-1|-|16|-|TRBV11-2
TGTGCCAGCATCCAAATACCGGGACACACGAACACTGAAGCTTTCTTT
CASIQIPGHTNTEAFF
>TRBJ2-1|-|15|-|TRBV20-1
TGCAGTGCTAGTTTGCAAGTAAGGCGGTACAATGAGCAGTTCTTC
CSASLQVRRYNEQFF
>TRBJ2-5|TRBD2|15|-|TRBV19
TGTGCCAGTAGTATAGGGAGCGGGATCCAAGAGACCCAGTACTTC
CASSIGSGIQETQYF
>TRBJ2-5|TRBD2|12|-|TRBV28
TGTGCCAGCGGTCCGGGAGGGGGGACCCAGTACTTC
CASGPGGGTQYF
>TRBJ1-4|TRBD1|15|-|TRBV28
TGTGCCAGCAGTCCCCCCGGAGGGGGCGCGCGGAAACTGTTTTTT
CASSPPGGGARKLFF
>TRBJ1-1|TRBD1|13|-|TRBV10-2
TGCGCCAGCCGGGACAGATCGCCCACTGAAGCTTTCTTT
CASRDRSPTEAFF
>TRBJ2-1|TRBD1|17|-|TRBV7-7
TGTGCCAGCAGCCCCGGACAGGGGTCCGGGTTTTACAATGAGCAGTTCTTC
CASSPGQGSGFYNEQFF
>TRBJ1-5|TRBD1|16|-|TRBV7-7
TGTGCCAGCAGCACACCCCGGACAGGGGGGAATCAGCCCCAGCATTTT
CASSTPRTGGNQPQHF
>TRBJ2-2|TRBD2|15|-|TRBV27
TGTGCCAGCAGGGCTCTAGCGGGGGTGGGCGGGGAGCTGTTTTTT
CASRALAGVGGELFF
>TRBJ2-1|-|10|-|TRBV29-1
TGCAGCGCTGCGAGTGCGGAGCAGTTCTTC
CSAASAEQFF
>TRBJ2-7|TRBD1|14|-|TRBV2
TGTGCCAGCGCCGGACAGGGCGCGGAGTACGAGCAGTACTTC
CASAGQGAEYEQYF
>TRBJ1-2|-|13|-|TRBV4-1
TGCGCCAGCAGCCGGACTGAAAACTATGGCTACACCTTC
CASSRTENYGYTF
>TRBJ2-3|TRBD2|16|-|TRBV7-9
TGTGCCAGCAGACCGAACCTAGCGGTGGGCACAGATACGCAGTATTTT
CASRPNLAVGTDTQYF
>TRBJ2-2|-|17|-|TRBV7-3
TGTGCCAGCAGCTTATTTGGTGGACAGAAAAACACCGGGGAGCTGTTTTTT
CASSLFGGQKNTGELFF
>TRBJ2-2|TRBD2|15|-|TRBV7-2
TGTGCCAGCAGCCGGACTAGCGGGAGGACCGGGGAGCTGTTTTTT
CASSRTSGRTGELFF
>TRBJ2-1|-|11|-|TRBV20-1
TGCAGTGCTAGAGGACTGGATGAGCAGTTCTTC
CSARGLDEQFF
>TRBJ2-5|-|21|-|TRBV4-1
TGCGCCAGCAGCCAAGTTTCGGGCGGTTTGAGGCAGGAGGGTGAATTCGGGACCCAGTACTTC
CASSQVSGGLRQEGEFGTQYF
>TRBJ2-7|-|18|-|TRBV4-3
TGCGCCAGCAGCCAGGATTTTCGGGGTGGGCAGGGGTTCGACGAGCAGTACTTC
CASSQDFRGGQGFDEQYF
>TRBJ2-1|-|15|-|TRBV7-9
TGTGCCAGCAGCTTATCGGAGATCTCCTACAATGAGCAGTTCTTC
CASSLSEISYNEQFF
>TRBJ2-2|TRBD1|14|few|TRBV24-1
TGTGCCACCGGCCGACAGGGCGGCACCGGGGAGCTGTTTTTT
CATGRQGGTGELFF
>TRBJ2-5|-|14|-|TRBV28
TGTGCCAGCAGTCCCAGGGAAACCAGGGGGGCCCAGTACTTC
CASSPRETRGAQYF
>TRBJ2-1|-|15|-|TRBV2
TGTGCCAGCGAATTTGGTAGAGGCTCCTACAATGAGCAGTTCTTC
CASEFGRGSYNEQFF
>TRBJ2-7|-|14|-|TRBV5-1
TGCGCCAGCAGCTTGACAGGAAACCGCTACGAGCAGTACTTC
CASSLTGNRYEQYF
>TRBJ2-2|-|17|-|TRBV5-3
TGTGCCAGAAGCTTGGTTGGCCCGGAGAAGTTGCCCGGGGAGCTGTTTTTT
CARSLVGPEKLPGELFF
>TRBJ1-1|-|16|-|TRBV7-2
TGTGCCAGCAGCTTGTGGGGAGCGGGTAGGAACACTGAAGCTTTCTTT
CASSLWGAGRNTEAFF
>TRBJ2-5|-|14|-|TRBV5-6
TGTGCCAGCAGTTATAGACAGTACCAAGAGACCCAGTACTTC
CASSYRQYQETQYF